This T cell receptor beta chain appears in the sequencing data of a study of STAT3 mutations in large granular lymphocyte leukemia. Broader study findings: Every T-LGLL patient had at least one immunodominant TCRbeta clonotype.

Clones were read by immunoSEQ multiplex PCR, and TCRdb kept only the in-frame ones, dropping some. The repertoire holds 12,000 or so clones, 70% to 80% seen once, with about 50% in the top ten. This clone was recorded a few times. Its antigen is still unknown. The TCR sequence derives from a man between 60 and 75 years old with T-cell large granular lymphocyte leukemia. Some clones in this sample may be carry-over from other donors' samples. Input material: peripheral blood mononuclear cells.

The CDR3 protein is CASSQDDSGQETQYF. The CDR3, as DNA: TGCGCCAGCAGCCAAGATGATAGCGGGCAAGAGACCCAGTACTTC. V and J are TRBV4-3 and TRBJ2-5; 7 bases agree with TRBD2. The germline CDR1 and CDR2 sequences are LGHNA and YSLEER. This CDR3 comprises 15 residues. V shed 0 bases, J shed 2 bases, and the junction held 3 bases outside the gene matches.